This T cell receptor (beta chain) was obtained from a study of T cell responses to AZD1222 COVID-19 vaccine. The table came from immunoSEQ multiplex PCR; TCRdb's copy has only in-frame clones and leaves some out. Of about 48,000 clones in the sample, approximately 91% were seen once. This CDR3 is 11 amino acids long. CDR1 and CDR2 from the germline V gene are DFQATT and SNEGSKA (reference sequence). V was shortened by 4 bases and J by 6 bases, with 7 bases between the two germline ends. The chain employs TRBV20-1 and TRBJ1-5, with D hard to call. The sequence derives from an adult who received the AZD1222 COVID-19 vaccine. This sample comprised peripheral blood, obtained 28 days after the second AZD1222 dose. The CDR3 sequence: CSATDGQPQHF. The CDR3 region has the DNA TGCAGTGCTACAGACGGTCAGCCCCAGCATTTT.